The 9 T cell receptor beta chains given below trace back to one sample, sequenced in a study of CD8+ T cells in alopecia areata. The authors extracted RNA and reverse transcribed it into cDNA as the sequencing template. Here immunoSEQ multiplex PCR was the method, and the copy in TCRdb shows in-frame clones only, minus some. This table has roughly 150,000 clones, around 50% appearing once. The treatment denotes: oral pan-JAK inhibitor, 5-10 mg twice daily. This material consisted of CD8+ T cells sorted from blood, taken at week 4, from a patient treated with tofacitinib. These receptors all stem from a human donor with alopecia areata.

The J gene is TRBJ2-2, the V gene TRBV30, with D unclear. Germline CDR1 reads GTSNPN; CDR2 reads SVGIG (reference sequence). The CDR3 loop spans 13 amino acids. The germline V and J ends were trimmed by 5 bases and 8 bases, with 15 bases remaining between them. The CDR3 loop is CAWVVPYGGELFF. In DNA form, the CDR3 reads TGTGCCTGGGTTGTCCCTTATGGTGGGGAGCTGTTTTTT. The entire variable domain, with the rest obtained from reference TRBV30 and TRBJ2-2, is as follows: SQTIHQWPATLVQPVGSPLSLECTVEGTSNPNLYWYRQAAGRGLQLLFYSVGIGQISSEVPQNLSASRPQDRQFILSSKKLLLSDSGFYLCAWVVPYGGELFFGEGSRLTVL.

This clone came up once. This chain connects TRBV4-1 to TRBJ2-1, with D possibly TRBD1 on 6 matching bases. Germline CDR1 reads MGHRA; CDR2 reads YSYEKL. This CDR3 has 18 residues. Trimming pared 1 base from V and 2 bases from J, leaving 18 bases between. CDR3 nucleotide sequence: TGCGCCAGCAGCCAAGGGGCCCCTACAGGGCAACCCTACAATGAGCAGTTCTTC. Translation: CASSQGAPTGQPYNEQFF.

This clone was detected a few times. Here the CDR3 DNA reads TGTGCCAGCAGTTTAAATCTAGCGGGGGTAGGGGAGACCCAGTACTTC. Its translation is CASSLNLAGVGETQYF. The V call is TRBV28, the J call TRBJ2-5; TRBD2 aligns across 10 bases. J was trimmed by 5 bases and V by 2 bases; bases with no gene match: 8. The CDR3 contains 16 residues. Per germline, CDR1 MDHEN and CDR2 SYDVKM.

The V and J genes are TRBV6-5 and TRBJ2-7, with TRBD1 matching over 7 bases. From germline, CDR1 is MNHEY and CDR2 SVGAGI. V was clipped by 2 bases and J by 3 bases; unmatched bases: 4. The CDR3 consists of 14 residues. The CDR3 sequence is CASSYEQGHYEQYF. For the CDR3, the DNA is TGTGCCAGCAGTTACGAACAGGGGCACTACGAGCAGTACTTC.

The V call is TRBV11-2, the J call TRBJ1-6; 7 nucleotides match TRBD1. The CDR3 totals 13 residues. CDR1 and CDR2 (germline): SGHAT, FQNNGV. V trimming: 4 bases; J trimming: 11 bases; junction bases outside the gene matches: 5. For the CDR3, the DNA is TGTGCCAGCAGCTCGGGACAGCCTGCACCCCTCCACTTT. Translation gives CASSSGQPAPLHF.

The gene calls are TRBV30 and TRBJ2-7; D ambiguous. The V gene lost 0 bases and the J gene lost 3 bases, with 12 bases spanning the gap. This CDR3 has 14 residues. Germline CDR1 and CDR2: GTSNPN and SVGIG (reference sequence). In DNA, the CDR3 is TGTGCCTGGAGTGTACGGTTTAGGGACTACGAGCAGTACTTC. This gives the protein CAWSVRFRDYEQYF.

A few counts support this clone. V usage is TRBV4-1 and J usage is TRBJ2-5; D might be TRBD2 (5 bases). The germline CDR1 and CDR2 sequences are MGHRA and YSYEKL. CDR3 length: 15 residues. Trimming took 1 base from V and 5 from J, leaving 14 bases between them. CDR3 in amino acids: CASSQVGSHRETQYF. CDR3 nucleotides: TGCGCCAGCAGCCAAGTGGGGAGCCACCGGGAGACCCAGTACTTC.

A note on this clone: Different DNA sequences within this sample yield the same CDR3. This sequence joins TRBV30 and TRBJ2-7; 8 bases are shared with TRBD2. From germline, CDR1 is GTSNPN and CDR2 SVGIG (reference sequence). The CDR3 runs to 13 residues. V dropped 0 bases and J dropped 3; count of bases not matched to a gene: 1. The CDR3 DNA sequence: TGTGCCTGGAGTGTAAGCGGGGGCTACGAGCAGTACTTC. This encodes CAWSVSGGYEQYF.

The CDR3 loop is CASSAPTGELFF. The CDR3 DNA reads TGCGCCAGCAGTGCTCCCACCGGGGAGCTGTTTTTT. This sequence joins TRBV10-2 and TRBJ2-2; D gene unclear. The CDR3 covers 12 residues. Germline CDR1 and CDR2: WSHSY and SAAADI. Trimming removed 4 bases at V and 4 bases at J, with 4 bases between.